This T cell receptor (beta chain) stems from a study of T-cell memory formation after mild COVID-19. The overall study: Largely donor-specific TCR clusters were found.

TCRdb re-called the 5' RACE reads through MiXCR, storing one row per CDR3 protein. The profile shows roughly 200,000 distinct CDR3 sequences, around 17% of them singletons. CDR1 and CDR2 (germline): SGHTA, FQGTGA. V lost 4 bases and J lost 0, with 6 bases in between. CDR3 length: 13 residues. Sequenced sample: PBMCs or a T cell subset sorted from them (not recorded which). The origin of this receptor is an adult woman who had mild COVID-19 (a few samples of this study predate the infection). Cell type and time point are not known. The rearrangement links TRBV7-3 to TRBJ1-1, with no clear D. The CDR3: CASSSSLNTEAFF. In nucleotides, the CDR3 is TGTGCCAGCAGCTCCTCCCTGAACACTGAAGCTTTCTTT.